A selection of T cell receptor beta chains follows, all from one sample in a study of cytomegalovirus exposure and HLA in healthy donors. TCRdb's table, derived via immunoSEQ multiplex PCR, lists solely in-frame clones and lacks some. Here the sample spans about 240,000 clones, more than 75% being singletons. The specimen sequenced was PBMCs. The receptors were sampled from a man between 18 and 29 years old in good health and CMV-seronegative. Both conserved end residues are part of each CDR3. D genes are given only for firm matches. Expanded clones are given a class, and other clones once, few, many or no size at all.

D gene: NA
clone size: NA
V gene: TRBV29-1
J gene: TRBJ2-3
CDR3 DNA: TGCAGCGTTGTGGGGCAGGGCGCAGATACGCAGTATTTT
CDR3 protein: CSVVGQGADTQYF

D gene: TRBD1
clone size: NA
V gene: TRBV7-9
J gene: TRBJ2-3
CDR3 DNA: TGTGCCAGCAGCTTGTATGGAGCTATCAGACAGGGGATGACAGATACGCAGTATTTT
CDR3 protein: CASSLYGAIRQGMTDTQYF

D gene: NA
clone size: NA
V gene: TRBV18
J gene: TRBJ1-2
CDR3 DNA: TGTGCCAGCTCACCGGGGGCTCCCACGCTCGGTGGCTACACCTTC
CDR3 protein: CASSPGAPTLGGYTF

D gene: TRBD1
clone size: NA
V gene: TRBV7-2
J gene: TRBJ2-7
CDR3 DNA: TGTGCCAGCAGCCCAGGGACAGGGGTTTTCGGCGAGCAGTACTTC
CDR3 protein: CASSPGTGVFGEQYF

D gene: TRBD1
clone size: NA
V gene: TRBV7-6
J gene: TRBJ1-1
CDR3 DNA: TGTGCCAGCAGCCCCGGACAGGGCATGAACACTGAAGCTTTCTTT
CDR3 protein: CASSPGQGMNTEAFF

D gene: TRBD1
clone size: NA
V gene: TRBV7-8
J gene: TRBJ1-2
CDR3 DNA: TGTGCCAGCAGCTGGACAGGGAGGTACTATGGCTACACCTTC
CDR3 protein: CASSWTGRYYGYTF

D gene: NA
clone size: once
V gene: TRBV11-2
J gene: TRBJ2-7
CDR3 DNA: TGTGCCAGCAGCTTAGGCCTACGGGACTCTCACTCCTACGAGCAGTACTTC
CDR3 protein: CASSLGLRDSHSYEQYF

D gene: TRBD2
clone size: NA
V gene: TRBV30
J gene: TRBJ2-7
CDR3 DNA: TGTGCCGGCATAGCAGCGGGGGCCTACGAGCAGTACTTC
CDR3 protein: CAGIAAGAYEQYF

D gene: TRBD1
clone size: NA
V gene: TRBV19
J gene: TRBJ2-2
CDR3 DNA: TGTGCCAGTAGCGAGACAGGGCACACCGGGGAGCTGTTTTTT
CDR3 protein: CASSETGHTGELFF

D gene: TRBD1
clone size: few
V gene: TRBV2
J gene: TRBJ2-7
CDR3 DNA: TGTGCCAGCAGCTACACCGGGACAGGGTCCTACGAGCAGTACTTC
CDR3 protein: CASSYTGTGSYEQYF

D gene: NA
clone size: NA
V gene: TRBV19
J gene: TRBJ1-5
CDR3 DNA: TGTGCCAGTAGTATCCGTACCGAGACCCAGCATTTT
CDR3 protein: CASSIRTETQHF

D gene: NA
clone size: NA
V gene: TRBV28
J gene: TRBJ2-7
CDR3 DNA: TGTGCCAGCAGTGTCTTTTCCTCGTACGAGCAGTACTTC
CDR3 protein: CASSVFSSYEQYF

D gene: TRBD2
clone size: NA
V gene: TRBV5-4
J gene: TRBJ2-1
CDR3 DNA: TGTGCCAGCAGCTTCGGGGGGAACGCCTACAATGAGCAGTTCTTC
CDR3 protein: CASSFGGNAYNEQFF

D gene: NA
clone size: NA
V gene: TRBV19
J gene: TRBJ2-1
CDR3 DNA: TGTGCCAGTAGTATACCCCGGCGGGGAAACAATGAGCAGTTCTTC
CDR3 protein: CASSIPRRGNNEQFF

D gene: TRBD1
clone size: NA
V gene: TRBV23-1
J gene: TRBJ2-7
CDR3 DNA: TGCGCCAGCATCCTACAGGGGGCCTGCGAGCAGTACTTC
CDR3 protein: CASILQGACEQYF

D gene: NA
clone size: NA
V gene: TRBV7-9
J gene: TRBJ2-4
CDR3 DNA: TGTGCCAGCAGCCGAGTCGGTTCTGCCAAAAACATTCAGTACTTC
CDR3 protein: CASSRVGSAKNIQYF

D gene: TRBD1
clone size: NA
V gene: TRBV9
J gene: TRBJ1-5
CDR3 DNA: TGTGCCAGCAGCACGGGACAGGAGCAGCCCCAGCATTTT
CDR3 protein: CASSTGQEQPQHF

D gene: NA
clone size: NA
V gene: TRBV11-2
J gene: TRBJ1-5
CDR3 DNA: TGTGCCAGCAGCTTAAGTCCTACCGGAGTCCAGCCCCAGCATTTT
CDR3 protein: CASSLSPTGVQPQHF